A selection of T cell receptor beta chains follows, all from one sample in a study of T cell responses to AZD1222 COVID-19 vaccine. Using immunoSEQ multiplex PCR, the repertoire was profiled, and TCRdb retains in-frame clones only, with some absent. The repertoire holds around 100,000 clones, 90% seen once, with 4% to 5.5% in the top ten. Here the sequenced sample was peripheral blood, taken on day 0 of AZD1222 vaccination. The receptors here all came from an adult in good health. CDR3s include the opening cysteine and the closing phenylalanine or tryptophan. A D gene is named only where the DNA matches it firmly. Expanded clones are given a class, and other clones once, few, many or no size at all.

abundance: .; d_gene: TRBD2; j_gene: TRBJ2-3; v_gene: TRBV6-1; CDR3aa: CASSERVAGEGTDTQYF; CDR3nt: TGTGCCAGCAGTGAACGGGTAGCGGGTGAGGGCACAGATACGCAGTATTTT
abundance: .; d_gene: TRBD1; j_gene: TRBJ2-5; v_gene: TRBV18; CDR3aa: CASSTGQGETQYF; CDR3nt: TGTGCCAGCTCAACGGGACAGGGGGAGACCCAGTACTTC
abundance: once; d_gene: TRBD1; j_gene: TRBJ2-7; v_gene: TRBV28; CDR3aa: CASSLWGSRTGRNGIGYEQYF; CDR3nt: TGTGCCAGCAGTTTATGGGGTTCGCGGACAGGACGAAATGGGATCGGCTACGAGCAGTACTTC
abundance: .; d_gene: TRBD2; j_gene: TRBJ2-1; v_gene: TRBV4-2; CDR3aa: CASSQVLAGISYNEQFF; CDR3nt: TGTGCCAGCAGCCAAGTCTTAGCGGGCATCTCCTACAATGAGCAGTTCTTC
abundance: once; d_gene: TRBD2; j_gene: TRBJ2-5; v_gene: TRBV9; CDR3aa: CASSVAIRAGGQETQYF; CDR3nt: TGTGCCAGCAGCGTAGCTATCCGAGCGGGGGGACAAGAGACCCAGTACTTC
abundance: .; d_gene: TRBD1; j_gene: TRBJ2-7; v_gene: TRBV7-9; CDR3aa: CASSKGQGSTYEQYF; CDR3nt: TGTGCCAGCAGCAAGGGACAGGGGTCAACCTACGAGCAGTACTTC
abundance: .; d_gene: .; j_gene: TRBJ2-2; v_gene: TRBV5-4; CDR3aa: CASSPASGYTGELFF; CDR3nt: TGTGCCAGCAGCCCGGCAAGCGGGTACACCGGGGAGCTGTTTTTT
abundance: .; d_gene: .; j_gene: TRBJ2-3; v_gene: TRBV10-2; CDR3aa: CASSQGGALSTDTQYF; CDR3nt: TGCGCCAGCTCTCAGGGGGGTGCCTTAAGCACAGATACGCAGTATTTT
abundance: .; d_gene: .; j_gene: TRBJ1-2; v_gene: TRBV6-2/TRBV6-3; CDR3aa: CASSYSGGGLIYGYTF; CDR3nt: TGTGCCAGCAGTTACTCGGGTGGAGGGCTAATCTATGGCTACACCTTC
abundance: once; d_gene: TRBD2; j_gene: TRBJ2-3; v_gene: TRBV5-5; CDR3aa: CASSRGGLVDTQYF; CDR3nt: TGTGCCAGCAGCCGCGGGGGGTTGGTAGATACGCAGTATTTT
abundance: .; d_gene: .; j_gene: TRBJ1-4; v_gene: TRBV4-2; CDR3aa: CASSPSGATNEKLFF; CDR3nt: TGTGCCAGCAGCCCTTCAGGGGCAACTAATGAAAAACTGTTTTTT
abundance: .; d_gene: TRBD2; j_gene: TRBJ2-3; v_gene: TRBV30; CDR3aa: CAWSPLAGGLDTQYF; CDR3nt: TGTGCCTGGAGTCCACTAGCGGGGGGGTTGGATACGCAGTATTTT
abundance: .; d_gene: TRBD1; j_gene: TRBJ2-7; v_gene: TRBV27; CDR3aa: CASSQQGALREQYF; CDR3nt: TGTGCCAGCAGTCAACAGGGGGCTTTACGCGAGCAGTACTTC
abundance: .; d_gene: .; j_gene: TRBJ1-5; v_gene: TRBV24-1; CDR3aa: CATSDSIGQPQHF; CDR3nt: TGTGCCACCAGTGACTCCATAGGTCAGCCCCAGCATTTT
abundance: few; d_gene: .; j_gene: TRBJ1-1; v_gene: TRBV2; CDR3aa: CASSLSQEAFF; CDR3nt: TGTGCCAGCAGCCTCTCCCAGGAGGCTTTCTTT
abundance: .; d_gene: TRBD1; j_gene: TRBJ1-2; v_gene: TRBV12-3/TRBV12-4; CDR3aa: CASSTDRANLETF; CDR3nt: TGTGCCAGCAGCACGGACAGGGCTAATCTTGAAACCTTC
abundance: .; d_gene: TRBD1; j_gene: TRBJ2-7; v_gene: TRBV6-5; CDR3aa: CASTSDRWNNEQYF; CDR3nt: TGTGCCAGCACCTCGGACAGGTGGAACAACGAGCAGTACTTC
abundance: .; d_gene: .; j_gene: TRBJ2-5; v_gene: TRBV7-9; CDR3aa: CASSLSLGPETQYF; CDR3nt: TGTGCCAGCAGCTTATCTCTCGGGCCGGAGACCCAGTACTTC
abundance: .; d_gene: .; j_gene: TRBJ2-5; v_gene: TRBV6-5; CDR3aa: CASSPPEETQYF; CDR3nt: TGTGCCAGCAGTCCGCCGGAGGAGACCCAGTACTTC
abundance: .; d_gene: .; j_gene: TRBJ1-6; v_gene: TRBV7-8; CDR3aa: CASSLQGTNNSPLHF; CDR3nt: TGTGCCAGCAGCTTACAAGGGACGAATAATTCACCCCTCCACTTT
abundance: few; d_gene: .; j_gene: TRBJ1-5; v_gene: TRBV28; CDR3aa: CASKLQGWGNQPQHF; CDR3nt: TGTGCCAGCAAATTACAGGGATGGGGCAATCAGCCCCAGCATTTT
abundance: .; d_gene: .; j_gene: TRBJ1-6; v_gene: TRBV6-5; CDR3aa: CASRAGPNNSPLHF; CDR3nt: TGTGCCAGCAGGGCCGGGCCAAATAATTCACCCCTCCACTTT
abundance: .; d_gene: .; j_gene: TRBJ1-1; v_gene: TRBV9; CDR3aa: CASSVGNTGTEAFF; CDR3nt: TGTGCCAGCAGCGTAGGGAACACGGGCACTGAAGCTTTCTTT
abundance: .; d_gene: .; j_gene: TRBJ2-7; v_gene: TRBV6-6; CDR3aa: CASRWVGNQDEQYF; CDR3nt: TGTGCCAGCAGGTGGGTGGGGAATCAAGACGAGCAGTACTTC
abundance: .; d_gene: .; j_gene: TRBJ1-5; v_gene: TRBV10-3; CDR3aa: CAISELSEKPQHF; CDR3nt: TGTGCCATCAGTGAGTTATCGGAAAAGCCCCAGCATTTT
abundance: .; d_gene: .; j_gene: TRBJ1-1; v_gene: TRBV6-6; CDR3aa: CASIRGPTEAFF; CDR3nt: TGTGCCAGCATCCGGGGGCCCACTGAAGCTTTCTTT
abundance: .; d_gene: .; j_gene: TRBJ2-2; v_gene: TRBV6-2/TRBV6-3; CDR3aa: CASTPILPRAKTGELFF; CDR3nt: TGTGCCAGCACCCCGATACTACCCCGGGCGAAGACCGGGGAGCTGTTTTTT
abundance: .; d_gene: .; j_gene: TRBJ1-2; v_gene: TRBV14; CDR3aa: CASSQDRQRVNYGYTF; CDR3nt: TGTGCCAGCAGCCAAGATCGACAGCGAGTTAACTATGGCTACACCTTC
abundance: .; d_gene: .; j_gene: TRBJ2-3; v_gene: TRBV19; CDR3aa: CASSSDSSTDTQYF; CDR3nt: TGTGCCAGTAGTTCGGATTCTAGCACAGATACGCAGTATTTT
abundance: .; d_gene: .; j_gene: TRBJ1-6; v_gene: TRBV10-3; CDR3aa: CAIGGGLANSPLHF; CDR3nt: TGTGCCATCGGAGGGGGACTGGCTAATTCACCCCTCCACTTT
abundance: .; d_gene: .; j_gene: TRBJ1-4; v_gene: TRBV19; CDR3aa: CASSPTQRKLFF; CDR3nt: TGTGCCAGTAGCCCGACACAGAGGAAACTGTTTTTT
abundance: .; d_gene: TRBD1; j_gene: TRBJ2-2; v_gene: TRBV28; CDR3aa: CASKTGGSGELFF; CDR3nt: TGTGCCAGCAAAACAGGGGGCTCCGGGGAGCTGTTTTTT
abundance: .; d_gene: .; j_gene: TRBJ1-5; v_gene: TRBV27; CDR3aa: CASRRGGMEQPQHF; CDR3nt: TGTGCCAGCAGGCGGGGGGGTATGGAGCAGCCCCAGCATTTT
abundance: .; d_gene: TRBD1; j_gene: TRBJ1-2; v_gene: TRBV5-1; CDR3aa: CASSLADRGGGYTF; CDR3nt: TGCGCCAGCAGTCTGGCGGACAGGGGCGGGGGCTACACCTTC
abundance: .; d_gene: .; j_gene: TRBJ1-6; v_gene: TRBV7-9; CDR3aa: CASSGFGANSPLHF; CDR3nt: TGTGCCAGCAGCGGCTTCGGGGCAAATTCACCCCTCCACTTT
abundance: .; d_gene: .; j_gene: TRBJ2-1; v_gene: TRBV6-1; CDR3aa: CASSGEGRALPHNEQFF; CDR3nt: TGTGCCAGCAGTGGAGAGGGCCGGGCCTTGCCACACAATGAGCAGTTCTTC
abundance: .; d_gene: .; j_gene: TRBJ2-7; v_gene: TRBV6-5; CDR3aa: CASSLTGREQYF; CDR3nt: TGTGCCAGCAGTTTAACAGGGAGGGAGCAGTACTTC
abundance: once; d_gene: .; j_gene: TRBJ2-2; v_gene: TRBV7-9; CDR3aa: CASSSSAATMNTGELFF; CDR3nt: TGTGCCAGCAGCTCGAGCGCTGCGACAATGAACACCGGGGAGCTGTTTTTT
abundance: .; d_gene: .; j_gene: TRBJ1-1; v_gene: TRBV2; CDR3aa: CASKGLFGTEAFF; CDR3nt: TGTGCCAGCAAGGGTCTGTTCGGCACTGAAGCTTTCTTT